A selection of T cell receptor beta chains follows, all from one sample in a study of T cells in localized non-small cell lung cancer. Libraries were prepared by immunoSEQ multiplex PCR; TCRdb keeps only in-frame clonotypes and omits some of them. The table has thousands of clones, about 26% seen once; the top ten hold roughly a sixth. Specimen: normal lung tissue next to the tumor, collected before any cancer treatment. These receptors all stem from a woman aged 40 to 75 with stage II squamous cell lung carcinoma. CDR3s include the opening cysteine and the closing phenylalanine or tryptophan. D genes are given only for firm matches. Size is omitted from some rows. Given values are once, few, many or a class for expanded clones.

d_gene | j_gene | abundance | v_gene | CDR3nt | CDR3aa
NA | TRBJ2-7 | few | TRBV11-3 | TGTGCCAGCAGCTTAGATGTTCTTCCTTCCTACGAGCAGTACTTC | CASSLDVLPSYEQYF
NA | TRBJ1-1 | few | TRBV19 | TGTGCCAGTAGTATAGCCCGGGGGACTGAAGCTTTCTTT | CASSIARGTEAFF
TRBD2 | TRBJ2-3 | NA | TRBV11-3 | TGTGCCAGCAGAGCGGGGCAGGGCTACACAGATACGCAGTATTTT | CASRAGQGYTDTQYF
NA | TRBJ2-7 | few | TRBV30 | TGTGCCTGGATGGAATTGGGGTCAAGGTACGAGCAGTACTTC | CAWMELGSRYEQYF
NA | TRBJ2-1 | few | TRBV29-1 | TGCAGCGTTAGCCCCTGGGACACATACAATGAGCAGTTCTTC | CSVSPWDTYNEQFF
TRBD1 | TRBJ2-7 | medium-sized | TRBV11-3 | TGTGCCAGCAGCCTACGACAGGGCCCCTCCTACGAGCAGTACTTC | CASSLRQGPSYEQYF
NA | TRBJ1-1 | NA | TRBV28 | TGTGCCAGCAGCCTCCCGGGGAACACTGAAGCTTTCTTT | CASSLPGNTEAFF
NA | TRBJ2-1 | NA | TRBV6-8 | TGTGCCAGCAGCAAAGGGACCACCCACGTCGATGAGCAGTTCTTC | CASSKGTTHVDEQFF
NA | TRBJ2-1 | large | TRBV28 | TGTGCCAGCCTCGCAGGGTCAGGCAAGCAGTTCTTC | CASLAGSGKQFF
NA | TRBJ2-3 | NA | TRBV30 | TGTGCCTGGAGTCGTTGGGAGGCAGATACGCAGTATTTT | CAWSRWEADTQYF
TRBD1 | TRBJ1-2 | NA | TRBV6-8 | TGTGCCAGCGGGACAGGGAACTATGGCTACACCTTC | CASGTGNYGYTF
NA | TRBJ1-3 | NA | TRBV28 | TGTGCCAGCAGTTTATTTAGGATGGGGGGGACTGGAAACACCATATATTTT | CASSLFRMGGTGNTIYF
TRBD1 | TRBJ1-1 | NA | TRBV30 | TGTGCCTGGAGTTCCCCGGGGAGGGGGCGAGGTGAAGCTTTCTTT | CAWSSPGRGRGEAFF
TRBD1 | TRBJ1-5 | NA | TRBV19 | TGTGCCAGTAGTATATTCGGACAGGGGAATCAGCCCCAGCATTTT | CASSIFGQGNQPQHF
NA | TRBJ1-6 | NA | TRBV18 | TGTGCCAGCTCTCCCGGGCAGATAAATTCACCCCTCCACTTT | CASSPGQINSPLHF
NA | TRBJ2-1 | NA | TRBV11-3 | TGTGCCAGCAGGCAGACAGCTAGCTCCTACAATGAGCAGTTCTTC | CASRQTASSYNEQFF
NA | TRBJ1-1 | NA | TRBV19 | TGTGCCAGTAGTACCAGCGACAGTCGAACTGAAGCTTTCTTT | CASSTSDSRTEAFF
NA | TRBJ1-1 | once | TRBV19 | TGTGCCAGTAGTACCACAGTGAACACTGAAGCTTTCTTT | CASSTTVNTEAFF
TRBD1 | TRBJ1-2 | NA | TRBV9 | TGTGCCAGCAGCGTAGGGGACAGGGCTGTCTATGACTACACCTTC | CASSVGDRAVYDYTF
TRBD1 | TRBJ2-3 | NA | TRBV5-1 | TGCGCCAGCACCACCGGGACAGGCGGCACAGATACGCAGTATTTT | CASTTGTGGTDTQYF
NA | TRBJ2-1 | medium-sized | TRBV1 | TGCACCAGCAGCCAAGATCGGAAGCGGGCGAGCTCCTACAATGAGCAGTTCTTC | CTSSQDRKRASSYNEQFF
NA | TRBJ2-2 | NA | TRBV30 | TGTGCCTGGCTGGGTGGAACGAACACCGGGGAGCTGTTTTTT | CAWLGGTNTGELFF